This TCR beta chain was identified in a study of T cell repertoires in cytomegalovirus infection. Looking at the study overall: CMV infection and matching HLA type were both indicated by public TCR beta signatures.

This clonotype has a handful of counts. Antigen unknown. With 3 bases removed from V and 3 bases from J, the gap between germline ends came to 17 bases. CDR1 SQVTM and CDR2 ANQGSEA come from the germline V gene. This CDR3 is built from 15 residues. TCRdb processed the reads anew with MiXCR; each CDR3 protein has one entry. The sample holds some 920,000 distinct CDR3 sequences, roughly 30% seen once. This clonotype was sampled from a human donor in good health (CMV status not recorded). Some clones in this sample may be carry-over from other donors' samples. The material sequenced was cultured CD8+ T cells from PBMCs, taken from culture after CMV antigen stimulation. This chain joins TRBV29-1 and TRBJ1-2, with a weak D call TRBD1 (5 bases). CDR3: CSVENFLRGYYGYTF. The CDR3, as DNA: TGCAGCGTTGAGAACTTCCTTCGGGGGTACTATGGCTACACCTTC.